A single T cell receptor beta chain is shown here with its context. This sample stems from a study of T cells in Graves' hyperthyroidism and ophthalmopathy. Amplified TCR beta CDR3 regions derived from RNA transcripts. A set of HTBI primers served as the primers for a first-round RT-PCR of the TCR CDR3. TCRdb passed the multiplex PCR reads through MiXCR, listing each CDR3 protein once. This table holds around 250,000 distinct CDR3 sequences, approximately 25% found once. CDR3 length: 12 residues. CDR1 MDHEN and CDR2 SYDVKM come from the germline V gene. Between the trimmed V and J ends, which lost 2 bases and 6 bases, there was a span of 8 bases.

The chain links TRBV28 to TRBJ2-7; no reliable D call. The sequence was obtained from a woman in her thirties or forties with Graves' ophthalmopathy. The sequenced sample was blood. The CDR3 loop is CASSLNPSEQYF. CDR3 sequence (DNA): TGTGCCAGCAGTTTAAACCCCTCCGAGCAGTACTTC.